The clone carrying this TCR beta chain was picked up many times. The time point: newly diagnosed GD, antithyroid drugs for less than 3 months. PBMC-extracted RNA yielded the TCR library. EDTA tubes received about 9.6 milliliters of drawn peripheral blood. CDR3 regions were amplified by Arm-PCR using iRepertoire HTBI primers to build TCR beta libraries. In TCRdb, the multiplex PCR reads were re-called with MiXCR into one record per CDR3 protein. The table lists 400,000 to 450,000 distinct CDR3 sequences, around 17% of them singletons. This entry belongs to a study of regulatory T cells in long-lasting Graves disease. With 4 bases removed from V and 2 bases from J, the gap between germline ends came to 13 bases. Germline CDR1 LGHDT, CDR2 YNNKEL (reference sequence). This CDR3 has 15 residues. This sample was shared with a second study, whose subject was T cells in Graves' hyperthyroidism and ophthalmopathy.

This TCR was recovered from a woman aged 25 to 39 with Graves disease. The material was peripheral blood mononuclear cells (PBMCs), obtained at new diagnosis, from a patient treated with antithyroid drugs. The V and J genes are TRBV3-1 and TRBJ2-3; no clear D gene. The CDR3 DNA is TGTGCCAGCAGCCTAGGCGGAAAGACCACAGATACGCAGTATTTT. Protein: CASSLGGKTTDTQYF.